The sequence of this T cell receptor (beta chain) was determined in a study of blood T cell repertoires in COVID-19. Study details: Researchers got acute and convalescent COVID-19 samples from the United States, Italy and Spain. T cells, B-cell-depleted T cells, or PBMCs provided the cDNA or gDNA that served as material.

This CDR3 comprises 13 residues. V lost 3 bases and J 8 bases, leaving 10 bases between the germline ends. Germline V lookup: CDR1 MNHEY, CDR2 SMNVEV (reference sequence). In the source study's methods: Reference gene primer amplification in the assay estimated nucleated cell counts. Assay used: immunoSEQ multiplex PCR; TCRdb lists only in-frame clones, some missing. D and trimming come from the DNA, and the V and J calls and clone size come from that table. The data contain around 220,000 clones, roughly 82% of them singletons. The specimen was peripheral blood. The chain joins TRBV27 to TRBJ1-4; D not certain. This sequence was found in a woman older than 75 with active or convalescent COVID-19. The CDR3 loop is CASSFIGREKLFF. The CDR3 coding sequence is TGTGCCAGCAGTTTTATCGGTCGGGAAAAACTGTTTTTT.